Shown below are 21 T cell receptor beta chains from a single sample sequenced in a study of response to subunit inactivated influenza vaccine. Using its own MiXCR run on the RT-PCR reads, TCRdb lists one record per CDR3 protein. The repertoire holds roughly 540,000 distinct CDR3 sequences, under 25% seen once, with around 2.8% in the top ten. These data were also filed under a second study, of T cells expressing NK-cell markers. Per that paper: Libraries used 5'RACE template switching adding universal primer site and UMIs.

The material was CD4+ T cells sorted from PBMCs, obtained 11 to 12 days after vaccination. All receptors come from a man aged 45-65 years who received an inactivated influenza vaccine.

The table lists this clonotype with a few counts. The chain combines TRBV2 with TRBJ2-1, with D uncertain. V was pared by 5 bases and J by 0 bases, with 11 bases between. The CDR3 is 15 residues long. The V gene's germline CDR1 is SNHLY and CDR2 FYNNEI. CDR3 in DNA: TGTGCCAGCAGTCTTGCCTTGGGCTCCTACAATGAGCAGTTCTTC. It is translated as CASSLALGSYNEQFF.

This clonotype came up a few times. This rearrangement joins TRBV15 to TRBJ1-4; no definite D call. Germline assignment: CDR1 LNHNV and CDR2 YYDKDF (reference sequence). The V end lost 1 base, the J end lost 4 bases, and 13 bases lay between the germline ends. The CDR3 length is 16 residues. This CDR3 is CATSRGLGTDNEKLFF. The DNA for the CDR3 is TGTGCCACCAGCAGAGGGTTAGGAACAGATAATGAAAAACTGTTTTTT.

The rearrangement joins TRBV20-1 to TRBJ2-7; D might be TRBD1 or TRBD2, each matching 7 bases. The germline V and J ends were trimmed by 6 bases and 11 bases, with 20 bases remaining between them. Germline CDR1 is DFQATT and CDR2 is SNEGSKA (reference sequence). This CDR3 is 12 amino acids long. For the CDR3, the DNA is TGCAGTGCCCCCCGACAGGGTGGGGGGGAGTACTTC. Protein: CSAPRQGGGEYF.

The CDR3 bases are TGTGCCAGCAGCCAAGATCTTGGCAGGGACTATGGCTACACCTTC. Translated: CASSQDLGRDYGYTF. The genes are TRBV4-2 and TRBJ1-2, with D possibly being TRBD1 (5 bases). Trimming stripped 0 bases from V and 3 bases from J, with 11 bases between. In germline, CDR1 is LGHNA, CDR2 YNFKEQ. CDR3 size: 15 residues.

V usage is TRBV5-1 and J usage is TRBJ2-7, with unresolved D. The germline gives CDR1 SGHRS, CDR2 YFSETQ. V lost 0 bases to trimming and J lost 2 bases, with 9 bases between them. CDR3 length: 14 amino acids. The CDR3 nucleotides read TGCGCCAGCAGCTTGGGTGCGACCGCCTACGAGCAGTACTTC. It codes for CASSLGATAYEQYF.

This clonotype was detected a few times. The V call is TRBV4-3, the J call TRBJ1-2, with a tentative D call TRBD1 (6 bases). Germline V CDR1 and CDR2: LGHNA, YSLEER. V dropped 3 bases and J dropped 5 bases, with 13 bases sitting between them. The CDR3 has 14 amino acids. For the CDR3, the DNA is TGCGCCAGCAGCCAGTCAGGGGCGGAATATGGCTACACCTTC. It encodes CASSQSGAEYGYTF.

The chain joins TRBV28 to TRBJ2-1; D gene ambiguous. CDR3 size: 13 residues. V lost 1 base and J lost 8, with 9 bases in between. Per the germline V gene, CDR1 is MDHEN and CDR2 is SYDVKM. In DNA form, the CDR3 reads TGTGCCAGCAGTTTATTCAGAGGCCATGAGCAGTTCTTC. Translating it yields CASSLFRGHEQFF.

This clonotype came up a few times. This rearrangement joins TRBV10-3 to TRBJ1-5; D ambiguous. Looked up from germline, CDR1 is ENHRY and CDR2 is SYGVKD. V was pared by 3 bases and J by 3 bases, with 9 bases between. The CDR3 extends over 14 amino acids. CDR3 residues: CAISDSKNNQPQHF. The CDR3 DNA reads TGTGCCATCAGTGATTCTAAAAACAATCAGCCCCAGCATTTT.

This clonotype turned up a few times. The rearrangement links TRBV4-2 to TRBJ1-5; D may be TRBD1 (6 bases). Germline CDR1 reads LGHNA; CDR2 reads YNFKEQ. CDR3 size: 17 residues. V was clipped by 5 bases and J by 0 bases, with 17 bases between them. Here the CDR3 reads CASSALEGGNSNQPQHF. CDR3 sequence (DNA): TGTGCCAGCAGCGCCCTTGAGGGGGGAAATAGCAATCAGCCCCAGCATTTT.

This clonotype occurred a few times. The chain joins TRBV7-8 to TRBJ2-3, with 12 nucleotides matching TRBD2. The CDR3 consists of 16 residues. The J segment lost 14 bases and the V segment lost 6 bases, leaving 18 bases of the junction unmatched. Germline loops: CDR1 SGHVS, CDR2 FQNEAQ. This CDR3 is CASRDGSSGRAVRRYF. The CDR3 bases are TGTGCCAGCAGAGACGGGTCTAGCGGGAGGGCTGTTCGGAGGTATTTT.

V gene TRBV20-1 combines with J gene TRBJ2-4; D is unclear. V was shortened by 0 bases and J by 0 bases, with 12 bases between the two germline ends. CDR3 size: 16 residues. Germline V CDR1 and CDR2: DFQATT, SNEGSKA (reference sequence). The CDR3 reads CSARDYGGVAKNIQYF. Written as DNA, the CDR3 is TGCAGTGCTAGAGATTATGGTGGGGTAGCCAAAAACATTCAGTACTTC.

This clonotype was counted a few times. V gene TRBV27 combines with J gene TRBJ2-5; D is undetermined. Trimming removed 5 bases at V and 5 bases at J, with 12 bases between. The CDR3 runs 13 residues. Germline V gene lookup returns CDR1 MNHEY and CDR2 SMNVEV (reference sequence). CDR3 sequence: CASSPRRVETQYF. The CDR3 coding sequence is TGTGCCAGCAGTCCCAGAAGGGTCGAGACCCAGTACTTC.

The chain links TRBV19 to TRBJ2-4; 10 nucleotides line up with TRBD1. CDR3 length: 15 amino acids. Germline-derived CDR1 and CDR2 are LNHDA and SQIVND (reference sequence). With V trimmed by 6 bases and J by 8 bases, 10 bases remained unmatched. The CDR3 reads CASRGPGQGSHIQYF. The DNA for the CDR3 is TGTGCCAGTAGAGGGCCGGGACAGGGGTCACACATTCAGTACTTC.

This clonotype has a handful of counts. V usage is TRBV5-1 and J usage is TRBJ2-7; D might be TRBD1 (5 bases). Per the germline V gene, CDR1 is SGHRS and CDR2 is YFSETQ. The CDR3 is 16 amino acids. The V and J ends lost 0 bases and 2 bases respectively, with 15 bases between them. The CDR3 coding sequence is TGCGCCAGCAGCTTGGTAATGGGGCCCACACCCTACGAGCAGTACTTC. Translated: CASSLVMGPTPYEQYF.

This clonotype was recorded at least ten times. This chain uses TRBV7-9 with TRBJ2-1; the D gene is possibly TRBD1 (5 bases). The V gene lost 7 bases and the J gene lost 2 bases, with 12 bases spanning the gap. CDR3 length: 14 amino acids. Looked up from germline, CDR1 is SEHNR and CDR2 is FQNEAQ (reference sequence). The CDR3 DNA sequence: TGTGCCAGCACCACCCAGGGCGCCTACAATGAGCAGTTCTTC. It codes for CASTTQGAYNEQFF.

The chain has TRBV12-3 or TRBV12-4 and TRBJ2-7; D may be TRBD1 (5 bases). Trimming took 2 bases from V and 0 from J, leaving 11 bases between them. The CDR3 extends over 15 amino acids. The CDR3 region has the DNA TGTGCCAGCAGTTTAAGGGGATACTACTCCTACGAGCAGTACTTC. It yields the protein CASSLRGYYSYEQYF.

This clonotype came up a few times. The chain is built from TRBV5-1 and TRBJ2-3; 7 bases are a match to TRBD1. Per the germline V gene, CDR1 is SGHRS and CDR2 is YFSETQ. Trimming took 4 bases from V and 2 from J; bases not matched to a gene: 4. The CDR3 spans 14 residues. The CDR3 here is CASSPGQFTDTQYF. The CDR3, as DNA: TGCGCCAGCAGCCCGGGACAGTTCACAGATACGCAGTATTTT. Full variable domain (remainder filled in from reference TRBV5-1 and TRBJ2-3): KAGVTQTPRYLIKTRGQQVTLSCSPISGHRSVSWYQQTPGQGLQFLFEYFSETQRNKGNFPGRFSGRQFSNSRSEMNVSTLELGDSALYLCASSPGQFTDTQYFGPGTRLTVL.

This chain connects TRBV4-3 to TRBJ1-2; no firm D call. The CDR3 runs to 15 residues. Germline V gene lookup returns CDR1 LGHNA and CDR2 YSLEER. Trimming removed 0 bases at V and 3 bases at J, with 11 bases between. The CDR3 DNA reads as TGCGCCAGCAGCCAAGAAAGGTGGCGGGACTATGGCTACACCTTC. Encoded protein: CASSQERWRDYGYTF.

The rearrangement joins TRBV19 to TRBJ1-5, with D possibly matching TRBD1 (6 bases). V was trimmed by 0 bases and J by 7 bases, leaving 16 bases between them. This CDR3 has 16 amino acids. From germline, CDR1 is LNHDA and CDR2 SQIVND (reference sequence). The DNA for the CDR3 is TGTGCCAGTAGTATAGAGGGGTGGGGGGGCGCCCAGCCCCAGCATTTT. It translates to CASSIEGWGGAQPQHF.

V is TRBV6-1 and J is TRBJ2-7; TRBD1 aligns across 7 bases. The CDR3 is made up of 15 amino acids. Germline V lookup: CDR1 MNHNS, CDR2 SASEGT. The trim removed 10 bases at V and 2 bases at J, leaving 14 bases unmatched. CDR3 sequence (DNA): TGTGCCACCGACCACCCCACAGGGGTAGCCTACGAGCAGTACTTC. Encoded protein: CATDHPTGVAYEQYF.

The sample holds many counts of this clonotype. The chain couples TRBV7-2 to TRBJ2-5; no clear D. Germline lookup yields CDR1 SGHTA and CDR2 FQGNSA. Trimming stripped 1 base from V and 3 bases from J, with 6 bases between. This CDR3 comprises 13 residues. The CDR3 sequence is CASSLGSKETQYF. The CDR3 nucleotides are TGTGCCAGCAGCTTAGGATCAAAAGAGACCCAGTACTTC.